This TCR beta chain was observed in a study of T cells in Graves' hyperthyroidism and ophthalmopathy. Amplified regions were TCR beta CDR3 sequences from RNA transcripts. The primer set for the first-round RT-PCR of the TCR CDR3 was HTBI. TCRdb redid the calling of the multiplex PCR reads with MiXCR, one entry per CDR3 protein. The repertoire consists of 130,000 to 150,000 distinct CDR3 sequences, with over 20% occurring once and the leading ten covering 65% to 80%. The CDR3 length is 15 residues. Trimming stripped 4 bases from V and 4 bases from J, with 17 bases between. Germline V gene lookup returns CDR1 MGHRA and CDR2 YSYEKL. Study observations and caveats: Before onset, by a median of around six months, the model predicted ophthalmopathy. Ophthalmopathy was distinguished from stable hyperthyroidism by 13 V-J signatures.

A word on this clonotype: Its antigen is undetermined.

The chain joins TRBV4-1 to TRBJ2-7; weak D call: TRBD1 (6 bases). The sequencing sample was made of blood. This clonotype was obtained from a woman in her fifties or sixties with Graves' hyperthyroidism that later progressed to Graves' ophthalmopathy. CDR3 bases: TGCGCCAGCAGCCTGACGGACAGCCCAATATACGAGCAGTACTTC. Translation gives CASSLTDSPIYEQYF.